Listed here are 9 T cell receptor beta chains from one sample, sequenced in a study of blood T cells in healthy people across ages. The second PCR ran about 6 to 12 cycles with a sample-barcoded 5' primer and J-beta primers. A single record per CDR3 protein comes from TCRdb applying MiXCR to the 5' RACE reads. The table includes more than 800,000 distinct CDR3 sequences, under 55% detected once. The source material was blood. These receptors all stem from a woman aged 60-70 years in good health.

This clonotype was picked up a small number of times. J is TRBJ2-1 and V is TRBV7-9, with 11 bases aligning to TRBD2. The CDR3 loop spans 15 amino acids. Trimming took 1 base from V and 8 from J; bases not matched to a gene: 4. Looked up from germline, CDR1 is SEHNR and CDR2 is FQNEAQ (reference sequence). CDR3 amino acids: CASSLGLAGWDEQFF. Written as DNA, the CDR3 is TGTGCCAGCAGCTTAGGACTAGCGGGATGGGATGAGCAGTTCTTC.

This clonotype was observed a few times. V and J are TRBV7-2 and TRBJ1-4; 7 bases align to TRBD1. The length of the CDR3 is 13 residues. The trim removed 8 bases at V and 5 bases at J, leaving 5 bases unmatched. Germline CDR1 SGHTA, CDR2 FQGNSA. CDR3 sequence (DNA): TGTGCCAGCGGTTCGGGACAGAATGAAAAACTGTTTTTT. Protein: CASGSGQNEKLFF.

The chain joins TRBV11-2 to TRBJ2-7, with 9 bases identical to TRBD2. CDR1 is SGHAT, CDR2 FQNNGV, per germline. The CDR3 extends over 16 amino acids. After removal of 5 bases from V and 1 base from J, the junction contained 9 bases not matched to a gene. The CDR3 spells CASSPASGKRSYEQYF. The CDR3 region has the DNA TGTGCCAGCAGCCCTGCTAGCGGGAAGAGATCCTACGAGCAGTACTTC.

CDR3 bases: TGTGCCACCAGTGATTTGAACAGGGCGGGGAATGAGCAGTTCTTC. Protein: CATSDLNRAGNEQFF. The V call is TRBV24-1, the J call TRBJ2-1, with D perhaps being TRBD1 or TRBD2 (6 bases each). Germline lookup yields CDR1 KGHDR and CDR2 SFDVKD. Between the trimmed V and J ends, which lost 0 bases and 7 bases, there was a span of 12 bases. This CDR3 is 15 amino acids long.

CDR3: CSARETGMGVYGYTF. In nucleotides, the CDR3 is TGCAGTGCTAGAGAAACAGGGATGGGCGTCTATGGCTACACCTTC. The chain has TRBV20-1 and TRBJ1-2, with D perhaps TRBD1 (6 bases). V shed 0 bases and J shed 4 bases, with 15 bases lying between them. In germline, CDR1 is DFQATT, CDR2 SNEGSKA (reference sequence). The length of the CDR3 is 15 residues.

The CDR3 reads CASSPVPSKTQYF. The CDR3 DNA sequence: TGCGCCAGCAGCCCCGTCCCCTCGAAGACCCAGTACTTC. The chain employs TRBV5-1 and TRBJ2-5, with D unclear. The CDR3 contains 13 residues. The germline gives CDR1 SGHRS, CDR2 YFSETQ. The V end was cut by 4 bases, the J end by 6 bases, with 13 bases between.

The table lists this clonotype with many counts. J is TRBJ2-5 and V is TRBV18, with a possible D match to TRBD2 (6 bases). The germline V and J ends were trimmed by 3 bases and 5 bases, with 16 bases remaining between them. Germline loops: CDR1 KGHSH, CDR2 LQKENI. The CDR3 runs 15 residues. The CDR3: CASSPSRREVETQYF. CDR3 nucleotides: TGTGCCAGCTCACCGTCTAGGAGGGAGGTGGAGACCCAGTACTTC.

About this clonotype: An end of the junction differs from the germline gene, which may be a read error. This sequence joins TRBV3-1 and TRBJ2-1; D possibly corresponds to TRBD1 (5 bases). The CDR3 has 17 amino acids. Germline V lookup: CDR1 LGHDT, CDR2 YNNKEL (reference sequence). The DNA for the CDR3 is TGTGTCAGCAGCCAAGTAGCCAGGGTCCATGTCGGCAATGAGCAGTTCTTC. This encodes CVSSQVARVHVGNEQFF.

V and J are TRBV6-6 and TRBJ2-7; D not resolved. CDR3 length: 12 residues. Trimming took off 2 bases at V and 6 bases at J, with 8 bases between the two ends. Per the germline V gene, CDR1 is MNHNY and CDR2 is SVGAGI (reference sequence). The CDR3 DNA follows: TGTGCCAGCAGTTACGAGCGAAGCGAGCAGTACTTC. Its translation is CASSYERSEQYF.